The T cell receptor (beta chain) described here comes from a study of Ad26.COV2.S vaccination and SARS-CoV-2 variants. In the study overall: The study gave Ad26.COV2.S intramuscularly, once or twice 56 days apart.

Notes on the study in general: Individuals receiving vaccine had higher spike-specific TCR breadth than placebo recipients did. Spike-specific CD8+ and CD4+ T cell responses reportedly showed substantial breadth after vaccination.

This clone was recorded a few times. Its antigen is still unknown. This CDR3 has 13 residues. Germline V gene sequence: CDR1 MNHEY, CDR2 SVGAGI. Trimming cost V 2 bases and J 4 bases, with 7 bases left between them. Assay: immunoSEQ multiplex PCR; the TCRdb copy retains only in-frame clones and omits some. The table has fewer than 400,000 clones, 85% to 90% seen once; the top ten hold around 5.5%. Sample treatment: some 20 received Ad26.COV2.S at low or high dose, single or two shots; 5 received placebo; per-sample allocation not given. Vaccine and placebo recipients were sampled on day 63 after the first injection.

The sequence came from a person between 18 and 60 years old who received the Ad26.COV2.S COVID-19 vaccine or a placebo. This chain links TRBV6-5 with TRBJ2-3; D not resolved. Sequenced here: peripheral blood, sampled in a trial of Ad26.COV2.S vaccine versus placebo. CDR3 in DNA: TGTGCCAGCAGTTACACGTCTCCAGATACGCAGTATTTT. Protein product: CASSYTSPDTQYF.